These T cell receptor beta chains were read from a single sample in a study of PD-1 blockade in classical Hodgkin lymphoma. Produced via immunoSEQ multiplex PCR; TCRdb's table is partial and in-frame only. The profile shows about 32,000 clones, 88% of them singletons. The sequenced sample consisted of CD4+ T cells from blood. The receptors stem from a human donor with classical Hodgkin lymphoma. The conserved cysteine and the conserved F or W are not part of the CDR3 here.

V	J	CDR3
TRBV6-6	TRBJ2-7	ASRTSYEQY
TRBV7-8	TRBJ2-7	ASSLGGSGVYEQY
TRBV14	TRBJ1-3	ASSQVGLTGNTIY
TRBV6-5	TRBJ1-2	ASSYDLNYGYT
TRBV9	TRBJ2-2	ASSVGTVTGELF
TRBV15	TRBJ2-1	ATSSQASGRAVNEQF
TRBV7-9	TRBJ1-1	ASSLGGLNTEAF
TRBV6-6	TRBJ2-1	ASRMGLAGTANEQF
TRBV28	TRBJ2-1	ASSREGSRSYNEQF
TRBV5-4	TRBJ2-1	ASSLQLAGLNEQF
TRBV6-4	TRBJ2-4	ASKNIQY
TRBV19	TRBJ2-1	ASSPLPTGDYNEQF
TRBV4-2	TRBJ2-7	ASSQVSREGEQY
TRBV10-3	TRBJ2-6	AITALGTGSGANVLT
TRBV18	TRBJ2-5	ASSGRLAEETQY
TRBV14	TRBJ2-5	ASSRERVSGRTQETQY
TRBV7-9	TRBJ2-7	ASSWANSEQY
TRBV4-1	TRBJ1-2	ASSTGGGLYYGYT
TRBV19	TRBJ1-5	ASSIVTGNSNQPQH
TRBV5-6	TRBJ2-1	ASSLEASGYNEQF
TRBV6-5	TRBJ2-3	ASSLTGGTDTQY
TRBV5-8	TRBJ2-1	ASSSRGSILYNEQF
TRBV5-5	TRBJ1-5	ASSGGRGQGQPQH
TRBV2	TRBJ1-5	ASSYGTEGNQPQH
TRBV10-3	TRBJ2-2	AISESTGLTNTGELF
TRBV14	TRBJ1-2	ASSQSGDGYT
TRBV11-3	TRBJ2-3	ASSRQGATDTQY
TRBV19	TRBJ1-2	ASSIGMGVFNYGYT
TRBV10-1	TRBJ2-3	ASSLTSTPIGPQY
TRBV5-6	TRBJ1-1	ASSLASGGGAF
TRBV30	TRBJ2-1	AWSVDRGYNEQF
TRBV29-1	TRBJ2-6	SVGLTSSGANVLT
TRBV5-1	TRBJ1-1	ASSDRGRGTEAF
TRBV7-9	TRBJ2-1	ASTPRRTKMTYNEQF
TRBV2	TRBJ2-1	ASTPDLPSYNEQF
TRBV27	TRBJ1-5	ASSYLNQPQH
TRBV5-1	TRBJ1-5	ASSLTGDQPQH
TRBV28	TRBJ2-1	ASSLVTSGGNEQF
TRBV2	TRBJ2-5	ASSFPLGPQETQY
TRBV9	TRBJ2-1	ASSVGSSGILYNEQF
TRBV5-1	TRBJ2-1	ASSLAHEYPSVEQF
TRBV5-1	TRBJ1-1	ASSFRGGMNTEAF
TRBV19	TRBJ1-2	ASSSGRYGYT
TRBV5-6	TRBJ1-2	ASSQRQVALNYGYT
TRBV5-6	TRBJ2-3	ASSSSGSRSTDTQY
TRBV4-1	TRBJ1-6	ASRMTGDNSGLH
TRBV2	TRBJ2-2	ASSENGAFGELF
TRBV9	TRBJ2-2	ASSVGTVNTGELF
TRBV9	TRBJ2-3	ASSVAGATDTQY
TRBV11-2	TRBJ2-7	ASSLGASGFYEQY